This T cell receptor (beta chain) was observed in a study of metastatic and nonmetastatic thyroid tumors. Among the patients, none had received any treatment before thyroid surgery. Germline V gene sequence: CDR1 SGHVS, CDR2 FNYEAQ. The CDR3 spans 11 residues, counting both ends. Many counts were recorded for this clone. The conserved closing phenylalanine or tryptophan is absent in this CDR3, likely reflecting a read error. It is unclear where the CDR3 begins or ends on the DNA, so no DNA is shown, and the CDR3 is as TCRdb lists it. TCRdb reanalyzed the PCR reads with MiXCR. The table shows tens of thousands of clones, with 14% occurring only once.

This receptor was identified in a male donor with papillary thyroid cancer or a benign thyroid nodule (not recorded which). Some clones in this sample may be carry-over from other donors' samples. The sample was blood. The genes are TRBV7-6 and TRBJ2-1; the D call in the table, TRBD2, was not verified against the DNA. CDR3 sequence: CASSLLGLAVL.